This T cell receptor beta chain was found in a study of CD8+ T cells in alopecia areata. CDR1 is SGHRS, CDR2 YFSETQ, per germline. The V end lost 2 bases, the J end lost 1 base, and 9 bases lay between the germline ends. The CDR3 contains 14 residues. As the sequencing template, cDNA was produced by extracting RNA and reverse transcribing it. TCRdb's copy holds only in-frame clones and misses some; the assay was immunoSEQ multiplex PCR. The data contain a few hundred thousand clones, over 45% of them singletons. As to treatment: oral pan-JAK inhibitor, 5-10 mg twice daily. The chain combines TRBV5-1 with TRBJ1-1; D is perhaps TRBD1 (5 bases). Sequencing was performed on CD4+ T cells sorted from blood, taken at approximately week 52, from a patient treated with tofacitinib. The TCR comes from a human donor with alopecia areata. The CDR3 DNA is TGCGCCAGCAGCTTTTTGGACAAGAACACTGAAGCTTTCTTT. Translated, it gives CASSFLDKNTEAFF.